A few counts support the clone carrying this T cell receptor (beta chain). The antigen is unknown. Profiling that covered TCR beta VDJ and CDR3 relied on genomic DNA as its template. TCRdb called the reads again in MiXCR, with one record for every CDR3 protein. The sample shows 250,000 to 350,000 distinct CDR3 sequences, roughly three fifths of them seen only once. This CDR3 has 13 residues. Germline lookup yields CDR1 SGHNT and CDR2 YYREEE (reference sequence). Trimming left V 0 bases short and J 6 bases short, with 8 bases between. The data were obtained in a study of CD8+CD57+ T cells in acquired aplastic anemia. Study-level findings and limits: Controls did not differ significantly from patients in CD8+ Simpson's diversity.

Sequencing used sorted CD4+, CD8+, or CD8+CD57+ T cells (not recorded which) from PBMCs. The receptor's source is a human donor with severe aplastic anemia or a healthy control (not recorded which). The J gene is TRBJ2-3, the V gene TRBV5-4; D is ambiguous. This CDR3 is CASSLAGPDTQYF. The CDR3 nucleotides read TGTGCCAGCAGCTTGGCCGGACCGGATACGCAGTATTTT.